This is a list of T cell receptor beta chains from one sample in a study of technical replicates of blood from four donors. TCRdb's table, derived via immunoSEQ multiplex PCR, lists solely in-frame clones and lacks some. In the table there are fewer than 12,000 clones, approximately 94% of which are singletons. Sequencing input: PBMCs. These receptors were obtained from a human donor in good health. CDR3s include the opening cysteine and the closing phenylalanine or tryptophan. A D gene is named only where the DNA matches it firmly. Clone sizes are given selectively: once, few, many, or a class where the clone is expanded.

cdr3_nt cdr3_aa v_call clone_size d_call j_call
TGTGCCAGCCATCTAGCGGGCGGCGGAAACACCGGGGAGCTGTTTTTT CASHLAGGGNTGELFF TRBV7-8 NA TRBD2 TRBJ2-2
TGTGCCATCAGTGACAGTAATCAGCCCCAGCATTTT CAISDSNQPQHF TRBV10-3 NA NA TRBJ1-5
TGTGCCAGCAGCCCTCGACAGAGGAACGACGAGCAGTACTTC CASSPRQRNDEQYF TRBV11-1 NA NA TRBJ2-7
TGTGCCAGCTCTTTGGCGGACACTGAAGCTTTCTTT CASSLADTEAFF TRBV28 NA NA TRBJ1-1
TGTGCCTGGAGTAAGGACAGGGACTATGGCTACACCTTC CAWSKDRDYGYTF TRBV30 NA TRBD1 TRBJ1-2
TGTGCCAGCAGTTGGGGGGGCCTGCTAGGGGCGGGCTACGAGCAGTACTTC CASSWGGLLGAGYEQYF TRBV28 NA NA TRBJ2-7
TGTGCCAGCTTCCTTTCCGGGGAAGATACGCAGTATTTT CASFLSGEDTQYF TRBV27 NA NA TRBJ2-3
TGCGCCAGCAGCTACCGGGTCTCGATGACCCCCGGTGAAAAACTGTTTTTT CASSYRVSMTPGEKLFF TRBV5-1 NA NA TRBJ1-4
TGTGCCAGCTCACCAGGCAGCGGAATTACCTACGAGCAGTACTTC CASSPGSGITYEQYF TRBV18 NA NA TRBJ2-7
TGTGCCAGCAGTTTAATCGGACAGGGAGGCTACGAGCAGTACTTC CASSLIGQGGYEQYF TRBV28 NA TRBD1 TRBJ2-7
TGTGCCAGCAGCGTTGACAATAGCAATCAGCCCCAGCATTTT CASSVDNSNQPQHF TRBV9 NA NA TRBJ1-5
TGTGCCAGCAGCTCCCTTCGGGCTAGCGGGAGGGCCTTACCGTACGAGCAGTACTTC CASSSLRASGRALPYEQYF TRBV11-2 NA TRBD2 TRBJ2-7
TGTGCCAGCAGCTCGGGACAGGGACAGCCCCAGCATTTT CASSSGQGQPQHF TRBV5-4 once TRBD1 TRBJ1-5
TGTGCCAGCAGCGCCACTGTCCCCCCAGATACGCAGTATTTT CASSATVPPDTQYF TRBV7-6 NA NA TRBJ2-3
TGCAGCGTTTTGGCTAGCGGGAGGAGTTATGTCCAAGAGACCCAGTACTTC CSVLASGRSYVQETQYF TRBV29-1 NA TRBD2 TRBJ2-5
TGTGCCAGCAGCCTGGTCGGGACATTTGATGAAAAACTGTTTTTT CASSLVGTFDEKLFF TRBV7-8 NA NA TRBJ1-4
TGTGCCAGCAGCGCCCGGGACAGGGACGGAAACACCATATATTTT CASSARDRDGNTIYF TRBV9 NA TRBD1 TRBJ1-3
TGTGCCAGCTCACCACAACCCTGGGACAGGGGGAATTATGGCTACACCTTC CASSPQPWDRGNYGYTF TRBV18 NA TRBD1 TRBJ1-2
TGCGCCAGCAGCTACGGAACTAGCGGGAGTACAGATACGCAGTATTTT CASSYGTSGSTDTQYF TRBV5-1 NA TRBD2 TRBJ2-3
TGCGCCAGCAGCGAACAGGGGAATAGCAATCAGCCCCAGCATTTT CASSEQGNSNQPQHF TRBV5-1 NA TRBD1 TRBJ1-5
TGTGCCTGGAGTGTACAGTCTGGAAACACCATATATTTT CAWSVQSGNTIYF TRBV30 NA NA TRBJ1-3
TGTGCCATCAGTAAGGGACAGGACATCACTGAAGCTTTCTTT CAISKGQDITEAFF TRBV10-3 once TRBD1 TRBJ1-1
TGTGCCAGCTCACCGGACAGTGAGGTAAATCAGCCCCAGCATTTT CASSPDSEVNQPQHF TRBV18 NA NA TRBJ1-5
TGTGCTAGTGGTTTACAATCTAGCACAGATACGCAGTATTTT CASGLQSSTDTQYF TRBV12-5 NA NA TRBJ2-3
TGTGCCAGCAGCTTAGTCACTAGCGGAAAAGAGACCCAGTACTTC CASSLVTSGKETQYF TRBV11-2 NA TRBD2 TRBJ2-5
TGTGCCAGCAGCCTCGGGGATTTCGGATACGAGCAGTACTTC CASSLGDFGYEQYF TRBV4-2 NA NA TRBJ2-7
TGTGCCAGCAGCACATTCGAGGGCGAGCAGTACTTC CASSTFEGEQYF TRBV7-3 NA NA TRBJ2-7
TGTGCCAGTACCAGGCAGTCGGGGAAGAACACTGAAGCTTTCTTT CASTRQSGKNTEAFF TRBV19 NA NA TRBJ1-1
TGCGCCAGCAGCTTAAGGACAGGGGGCGGCGGGGAGCTGTTTTTT CASSLRTGGGGELFF TRBV5-1 NA TRBD1 TRBJ2-2
TGTGCCAGCATCCGGGGTAGGGTTTCCTCCGGGGAGCTGTTTTTT CASIRGRVSSGELFF TRBV6-6 NA NA TRBJ2-2
TGTGCCATCAGTGAGTCGACGGCGGCAGGGGGCGAGAAGTACGAGCAGTACTTC CAISESTAAGGEKYEQYF TRBV10-3 NA TRBD1 TRBJ2-7
TGTGCCAGCAGCTTGATATCAAGGGTCAGGGTCGTCTACGAGCAGTACTTC CASSLISRVRVVYEQYF TRBV7-8 NA NA TRBJ2-7
TGTGCCAGCAGCTTAGCGGTAACTAGCGGGGACACCGGGGAGCTGTTTTTT CASSLAVTSGDTGELFF TRBV7-9 NA TRBD2 TRBJ2-2
TGTGCCAGCAGCCAAGATGAGTCCGACAGTTTTGTCACTGAAGCTTTCTTT CASSQDESDSFVTEAFF TRBV14 NA NA TRBJ1-1
TGTGCCAGCAGCCGGATGGACAGGGGGCCGGTAGCTTTCTTT CASSRMDRGPVAFF TRBV13 NA TRBD1 TRBJ1-1
TGTGCCAGCAGCCCCTGGGCCGAAGAGACCCAGTACTTC CASSPWAEETQYF TRBV27 NA NA TRBJ2-5
TGTGCCAGCAGACCTGGGGAGAGCTACGAGCAGTACTTC CASRPGESYEQYF TRBV2 NA NA TRBJ2-7
TGCGCCAGCGGATTTCTAGCGGGGCCCTCTGGGGCCAACGTCCTGACTTTC CASGFLAGPSGANVLTF TRBV5-1 NA TRBD2 TRBJ2-6
TGTGCCAGCAAGTTCGGGGGTAGCCTCCTGAATGAGCAGTTCTTC CASKFGGSLLNEQFF TRBV27 NA NA TRBJ2-1
TGTGCCAGCAGCCAATACGGACAGGGGGCTGATCAGCCCCAGCATTTT CASSQYGQGADQPQHF TRBV7-3 NA TRBD1 TRBJ1-5
TGTGCCAGCAGCCAGAAAGGGACAGGGGGAAACACCATATATTTT CASSQKGTGGNTIYF TRBV5-5 NA TRBD1 TRBJ1-3
TGTGCCAGCAGCCTTCTACCTACGGGTGGCTACACCTTC CASSLLPTGGYTF TRBV7-3 NA NA TRBJ1-2
TGTGCCAGCAGCTCGGACAGTGGTCGCACTGAAGCTTTCTTT CASSSDSGRTEAFF TRBV11-3 NA NA TRBJ1-1
TGTGCCAGCAGTTACTTGGGGGCCACCGGGGAGCTGTTTTTT CASSYLGATGELFF TRBV6-5 NA NA TRBJ2-2
TGTGCCATCAGTGGGACAGGGTACAATGAGCAGTTCTTC CAISGTGYNEQFF TRBV10-3 NA TRBD1 TRBJ2-1
TGTGCCTGGAGTGTACTCAGGGGACAGAATCAGCCCCAGCATTTT CAWSVLRGQNQPQHF TRBV30 NA TRBD1 TRBJ1-5
TGTGCCAGCAGCTTCTCTAGCGGGAGTTACGAGCAGTACTTC CASSFSSGSYEQYF TRBV7-8 NA TRBD2 TRBJ2-7
TGTGCCAGCTCCCCGGGCGGGGTATACGAGCAGTACTTC CASSPGGVYEQYF TRBV18 NA NA TRBJ2-7
TGTGCCAGCCAGTCCGTAAGCTCCTACGAGCAGTACTTC CASQSVSSYEQYF TRBV6-5 few NA TRBJ2-7
TGTGCCAGCCAGATAACAGGGGACCTCATGAACACTGAAGCTTTCTTT CASQITGDLMNTEAFF TRBV5-4 NA TRBD1 TRBJ1-1